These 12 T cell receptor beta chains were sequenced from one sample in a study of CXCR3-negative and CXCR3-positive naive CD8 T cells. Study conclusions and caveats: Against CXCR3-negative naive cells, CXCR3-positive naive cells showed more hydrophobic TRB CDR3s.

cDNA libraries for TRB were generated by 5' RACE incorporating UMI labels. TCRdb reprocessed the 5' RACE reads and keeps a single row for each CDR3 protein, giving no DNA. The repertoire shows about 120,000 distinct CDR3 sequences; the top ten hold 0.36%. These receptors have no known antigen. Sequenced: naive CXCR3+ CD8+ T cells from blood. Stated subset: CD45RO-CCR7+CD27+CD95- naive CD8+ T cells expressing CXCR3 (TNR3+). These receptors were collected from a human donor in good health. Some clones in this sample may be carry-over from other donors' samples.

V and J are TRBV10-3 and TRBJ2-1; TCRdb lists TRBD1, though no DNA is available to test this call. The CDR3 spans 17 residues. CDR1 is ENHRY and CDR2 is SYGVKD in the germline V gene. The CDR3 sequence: CAISESGTGGSYNEQFF.

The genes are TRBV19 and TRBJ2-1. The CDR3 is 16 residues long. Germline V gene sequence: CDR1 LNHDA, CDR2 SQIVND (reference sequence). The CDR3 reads CASSISGQSSYNEQFF.

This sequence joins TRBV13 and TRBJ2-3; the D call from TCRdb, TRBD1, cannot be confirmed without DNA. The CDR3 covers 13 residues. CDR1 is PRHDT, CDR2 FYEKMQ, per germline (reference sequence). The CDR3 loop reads CASSLRQGDTQYF.

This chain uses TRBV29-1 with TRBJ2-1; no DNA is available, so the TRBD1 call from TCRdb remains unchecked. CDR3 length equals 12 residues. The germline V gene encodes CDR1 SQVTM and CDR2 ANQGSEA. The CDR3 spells CSEGEMDNEQFF.

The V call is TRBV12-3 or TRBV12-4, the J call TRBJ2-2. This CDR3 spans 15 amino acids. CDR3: CASSQSSENTGELFF.

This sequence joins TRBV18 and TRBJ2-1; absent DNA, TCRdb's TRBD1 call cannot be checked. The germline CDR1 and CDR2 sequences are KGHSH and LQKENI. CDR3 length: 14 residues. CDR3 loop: CASHPTAPGNEQFF.

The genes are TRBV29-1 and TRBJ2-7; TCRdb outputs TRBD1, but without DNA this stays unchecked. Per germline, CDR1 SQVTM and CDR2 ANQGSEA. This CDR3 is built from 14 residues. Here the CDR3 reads CSVEGTGMSDEQYF.

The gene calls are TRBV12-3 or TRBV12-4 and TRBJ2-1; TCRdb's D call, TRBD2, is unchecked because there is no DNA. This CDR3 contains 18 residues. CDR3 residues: CASSFFRTSGGRQNEQFF.

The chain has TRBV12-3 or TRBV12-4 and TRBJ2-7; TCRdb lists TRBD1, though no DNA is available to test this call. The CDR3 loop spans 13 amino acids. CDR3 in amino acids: CANSLGQTYEQYF.

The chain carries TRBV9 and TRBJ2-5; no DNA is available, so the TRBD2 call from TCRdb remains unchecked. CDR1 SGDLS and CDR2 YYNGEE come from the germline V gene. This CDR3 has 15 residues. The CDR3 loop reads CASSVGGGGEETQYF.

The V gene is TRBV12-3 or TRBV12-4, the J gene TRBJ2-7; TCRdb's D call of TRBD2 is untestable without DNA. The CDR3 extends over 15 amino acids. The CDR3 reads CASSFLAGFSYEQYF.

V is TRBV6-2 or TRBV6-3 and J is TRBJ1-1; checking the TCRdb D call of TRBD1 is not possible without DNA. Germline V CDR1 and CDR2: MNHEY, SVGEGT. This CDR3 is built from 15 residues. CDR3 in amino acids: CASSPGPYMNTEAFF.